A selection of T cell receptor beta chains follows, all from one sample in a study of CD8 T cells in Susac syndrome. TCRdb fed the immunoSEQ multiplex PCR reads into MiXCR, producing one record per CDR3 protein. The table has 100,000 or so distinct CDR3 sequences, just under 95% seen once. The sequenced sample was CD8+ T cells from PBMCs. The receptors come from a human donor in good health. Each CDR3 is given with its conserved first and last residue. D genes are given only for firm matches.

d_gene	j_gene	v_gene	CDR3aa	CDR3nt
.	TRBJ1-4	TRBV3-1	CASSSGQINEKLFF	TGTGCCAGCAGCTCCGGACAGATTAATGAAAAACTGTTTTTT
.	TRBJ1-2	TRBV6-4	CASSPGNSNYGYTF	TGTGCCAGCAGTCCAGGGAACTCTAACTATGGCTACACCTTC
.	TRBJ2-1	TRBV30	CAWSVLSGRTVRNEQFF	TGTGCCTGGAGTGTACTATCGGGACGAACAGTTCGGAATGAGCAGTTCTTC
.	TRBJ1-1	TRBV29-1	CSVVPGAKSEAFF	TGCAGCGTTGTCCCTGGGGCGAAGAGTGAAGCTTTCTTT
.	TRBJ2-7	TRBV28	CASSSPIYEQYF	TGTGCCAGCAGTTCCCCTATTTACGAGCAGTACTTC
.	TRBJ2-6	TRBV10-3	CAIGPPSAANVLTF	TGTGCCATTGGACCACCATCGGCCGCCAACGTCCTGACTTTC
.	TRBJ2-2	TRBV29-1	CSVGDVNTGELFF	TGCAGCGTCGGGGACGTCAACACCGGGGAGCTGTTTTTT
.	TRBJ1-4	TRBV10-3	CAISESVRGGAQKEKLFF	TGTGCCATCAGTGAGTCTGTAAGGGGAGGAGCGCAGAAGGAAAAACTGTTTTTT
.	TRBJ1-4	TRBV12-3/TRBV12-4	CASSLAQGREKLFF	TGTGCCAGCAGTTTAGCACAGGGTCGTGAAAAACTGTTTTTT
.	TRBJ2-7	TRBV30	CAWGFGPYEQYF	TGTGCCTGGGGATTCGGGCCGTACGAGCAGTACTTC
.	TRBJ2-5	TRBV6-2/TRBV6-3	CASSYSSPSVEYF	TGTGCCAGCAGTTACTCCTCCCCCAGTGTTGAGTACTTC
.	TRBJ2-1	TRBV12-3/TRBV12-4	CASSLIGRLYNEQFF	TGTGCCAGCAGTTTGATCGGACGCCTCTACAATGAGCAGTTCTTC
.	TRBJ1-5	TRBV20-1	CSASRPNQPQHF	TGCAGTGCTTCGAGGCCCAATCAGCCCCAGCATTTT
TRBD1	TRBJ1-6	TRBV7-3	CASSRDRNSPLHF	TGTGCCAGCAGCCGGGACAGAAATTCACCCCTCCACTTT
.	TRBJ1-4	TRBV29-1	CSVWLAPNEKLFF	TGCAGCGTTTGGCTAGCCCCTAATGAAAAACTGTTTTTT